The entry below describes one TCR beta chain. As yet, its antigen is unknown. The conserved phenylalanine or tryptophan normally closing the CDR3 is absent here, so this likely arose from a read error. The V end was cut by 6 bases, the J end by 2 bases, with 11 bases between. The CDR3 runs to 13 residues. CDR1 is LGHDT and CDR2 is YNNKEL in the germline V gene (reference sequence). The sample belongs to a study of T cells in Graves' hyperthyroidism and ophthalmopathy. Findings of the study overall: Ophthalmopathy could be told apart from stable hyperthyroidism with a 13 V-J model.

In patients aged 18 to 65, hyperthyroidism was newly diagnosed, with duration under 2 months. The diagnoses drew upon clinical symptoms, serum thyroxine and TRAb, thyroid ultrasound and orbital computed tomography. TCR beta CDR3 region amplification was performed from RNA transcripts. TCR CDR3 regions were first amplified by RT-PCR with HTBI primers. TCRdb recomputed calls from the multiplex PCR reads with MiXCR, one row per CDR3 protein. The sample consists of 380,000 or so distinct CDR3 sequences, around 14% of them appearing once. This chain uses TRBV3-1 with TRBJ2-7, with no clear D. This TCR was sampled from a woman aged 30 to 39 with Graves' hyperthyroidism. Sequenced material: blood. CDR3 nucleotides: TGTGCCAGCAGTCACAGAGACCCCTACGAGCAGTACTGC. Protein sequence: CASSHRDPYEQYC.